The next 17 T cell receptor beta chains were all read from a single sample in a study of T cell responses to AZD1222 COVID-19 vaccine. Only in-frame clones appear in the TCRdb table, and some are missing; sequencing was by immunoSEQ multiplex PCR. The repertoire holds about 150,000 clones, with about 91% as singletons. Sequencing used peripheral blood, obtained on day 0 of AZD1222 vaccination. These receptors were obtained from an adult in good health.

V gene TRBV23-1 combines with J gene TRBJ2-3; no definite D call. TRBV23-1 is designated an ORF whose function remains uncertain. V lost 4 bases and J lost 0, with 14 bases in between. The CDR3 length is 16 residues. In DNA form, the CDR3 reads TGCGCCAGCAGTCCCCCTTTGGGCCCGAGCACAGATACGCAGTATTTT. It encodes CASSPPLGPSTDTQYF.

The genes are TRBV15 and TRBJ1-6; D uncertain. CDR3 size: 14 residues. V was shortened by 1 base and J by 10 bases, with 11 bases between the two germline ends. In germline, CDR1 is LNHNV, CDR2 YYDKDF (reference sequence). The CDR3 is CATSRGERRSPLHF. CDR3 in DNA: TGTGCCACCAGCAGAGGGGAGAGGCGGTCACCCCTCCACTTT.

The chain carries TRBV5-1 and TRBJ1-4; a possible D gene is TRBD1 (6 bases). The V end lost 1 base, the J end lost 12 bases, and 10 bases lay between the germline ends. The CDR3 extends over 12 amino acids. Germline values: CDR1 SGHRS, CDR2 YFSETQ. CDR3 in amino acids: CASSLRGAQLFF. The CDR3 DNA sequence: TGCGCCAGCAGCTTGAGGGGGGCCCAACTGTTTTTT.

The V gene is TRBV6-5, the J gene TRBJ1-5; TRBD1 is a possible D gene (6 bases). CDR1 MNHEY and CDR2 SVGAGI come from the germline V gene. V lost 8 bases and J 6 bases, leaving 17 bases between the germline ends. The CDR3 totals 14 residues. The CDR3 DNA follows: TGTGCCAGCCTAGGGACCAGGGGAAGTCAGCCCCAGCATTTT. Its protein is CASLGTRGSQPQHF.

The V and J genes are TRBV7-2 and TRBJ1-4; maybe TRBD1 (5 bases). Germline loops: CDR1 SGHTA, CDR2 FQGNSA. Trimming took off 5 bases at V and 4 bases at J, with 17 bases between the two ends. The length of the CDR3 is 16 residues. CDR3 amino acids: CASSAPTPGRNEKLFF. The CDR3 nucleotides are TGTGCCAGCAGCGCCCCGACCCCGGGGCGTAATGAAAAACTGTTTTTT.

The V gene is TRBV10-3, the J gene TRBJ1-3; D gene uncertain. The CDR3 is made up of 14 amino acids. Germline V gene sequence: CDR1 ENHRY, CDR2 SYGVKD. The ends were cut back, 5 bases at V and 0 bases at J, with 8 bases in the middle. CDR3 in amino acids: CAISNSSSGNTIYF. The DNA of the CDR3 is TGTGCCATCAGTAACAGCAGCTCTGGAAACACCATATATTTT.

The rearrangement uses TRBV6-6 and TRBJ1-5; D ambiguous. The V gene lost 6 bases and the J gene lost 2 bases, with 8 bases spanning the gap. Germline loops: CDR1 MNHNY, CDR2 SVGAGI (reference sequence). The CDR3 has 13 residues. The CDR3 region has the DNA TGTGCCAGCAGAGGGAGGGGCAATCAGCCCCAGCATTTT. This gives the protein CASRGRGNQPQHF.

The V gene is TRBV7-9, the J gene TRBJ1-6, with a weak D call TRBD1 (6 bases). There are 14 residues in the CDR3. The germline V and J ends were trimmed by 1 base and 7 bases, with 8 bases remaining between them. Germline-derived CDR1 and CDR2 are SEHNR and FQNEAQ (reference sequence). The CDR3 reads CASSLGTVNSPLHF. CDR3 DNA sequence: TGTGCCAGCAGCTTAGGGACAGTAAATTCACCCCTCCACTTT.

J is TRBJ1-2 and V is TRBV18; D unclear. V lost 5 bases and J 0 bases, leaving 16 bases between the germline ends. Germline loops: CDR1 KGHSH, CDR2 LQKENI. This CDR3 has 16 amino acids. The CDR3 here is CASSSTTDSANYGYTF. The CDR3 DNA sequence: TGTGCCAGCTCATCTACTACAGACTCTGCTAACTATGGCTACACCTTC.

This clone was seen more than once but under ten times. V usage is TRBV10-3 and J usage is TRBJ2-3; weak D call: TRBD2 (6 bases). V lost 8 bases and J lost 6, with 15 bases in between. The germline CDR1 and CDR2 sequences are ENHRY and SYGVKD. The CDR3 loop spans 13 amino acids. CDR3 region: CAIRDSKVDTQYF. CDR3 bases: TGTGCCATCCGGGACTCGAAGGTTGATACGCAGTATTTT.

This chain connects TRBV27 to TRBJ2-7; D may be TRBD2 (6 bases). With 6 bases removed from V and 4 bases from J, the gap between germline ends came to 22 bases. Germline CDR1 reads MNHEY; CDR2 reads SMNVEV (reference sequence). This CDR3 is 16 amino acids long. The CDR3 bases are TGTGCCAGCAGCCCTAACCGGGACTGGGTCTTTTACGAGCAGTACTTC. It encodes CASSPNRDWVFYEQYF.

The chain has TRBV5-4 and TRBJ2-5; no firm D call. Germline lookup yields CDR1 SGHNT and CDR2 YYREEE (reference sequence). The CDR3 length is 13 residues. Deletions cut 3 bases from V and 4 bases from J, with 10 bases between. CDR3 loop: CASSSGSGETQYF. The CDR3 DNA reads TGTGCCAGCAGCTCCGGGTCGGGAGAGACCCAGTACTTC.

This clone has a handful of counts. The chain uses TRBV5-1 and TRBJ1-6; TRBD1 matches 7 bases. CDR1 is SGHRS and CDR2 is YFSETQ in the germline V gene. This CDR3 has 14 amino acids. V was pared by 4 bases and J by 8 bases, with 6 bases of the junction left unmatched. The CDR3: CASSVDRSDSPLHF. CDR3 in DNA: TGCGCCAGCAGCGTGGACAGGTCCGATTCACCCCTCCACTTT.

The chain links TRBV7-9 to TRBJ2-7; 14 bases are shared with TRBD2. The end of the DNA fits TRBJ2-5 better, so the J call may be wrong. CDR1 and CDR2 (germline): SEHNR, FQNEAQ (reference sequence). The CDR3 totals 18 residues. The CDR3 region has the DNA TGTGCCAGCAGCTCTCGACTAGCGGGAGGGCCGGATCAAGAGACCCAGTACTTC. Protein product: CASSSRLAGGPDQETQYF.

This clone was seen only a few times. This chain links TRBV15 with TRBJ1-2, with TRBD1 matching over 7 bases. The germline V gene has CDR1 LNHNV and CDR2 YYDKDF (reference sequence). The CDR3 is 14 amino acids. Unmatched junction bases numbered 7, after V lost 3 bases and J lost 6 bases. The CDR3 is CATSSRITGDGYTF. CDR3 nucleotide sequence: TGTGCCACCAGCAGTCGGATTACAGGGGATGGCTACACCTTC.

The chain employs TRBV4-1 and TRBJ1-2; D remains ambiguous. Germline V lookup: CDR1 MGHRA, CDR2 YSYEKL. The CDR3 consists of 14 residues. V was cut by 1 base and J by 2 bases, with 8 bases left in between. The CDR3: CASSQGTGNYGYTF. CDR3 in DNA: TGCGCCAGCAGCCAAGGGACGGGGAACTATGGCTACACCTTC.

This rearrangement joins TRBV6-5 to TRBJ1-1, with TRBD1 identical over 7 bases. The CDR3 length is 13 residues. Losses at the gene ends were 7 bases for V and 5 bases for J; bases not matched to a gene: 7. CDR1 MNHEY and CDR2 SVGAGI come from the germline V gene. The CDR3 here is CASTPQGRTEAFF. The CDR3 nucleotides read TGTGCCAGCACCCCACAGGGGAGAACTGAAGCTTTCTTT.